This record concerns one T cell receptor (beta chain) sequence. Its target is not known. The data were taken from a study of cytomegalovirus exposure and HLA in healthy donors. About the study: The roughly 130 validation repertoires, a later analysis reported, used the same platform as the roughly 660 repertoires from the first cohort.

Notes on the study in general: The study recorded about 150 TCR beta chains that were cytomegalovirus-associated. Reported performance of the classifier showed diagnosis of cytomegalovirus status with high specificity and sensitivity.

TCRdb's copy holds only in-frame clones and misses some; the assay was immunoSEQ multiplex PCR. In the table there are over 200,000 clones, roughly 80% of which are singletons. V trimming: 6 bases; J trimming: 4 bases; junction bases outside the gene matches: 7. This CDR3 is 15 amino acids long. Germline CDR1 MNHNS, CDR2 SASEGT. Input material: PBMCs. The chain joins TRBV6-1 to TRBJ2-2; 8 nucleotides line up with TRBD2. This sequence was found in a woman under 30 in good health and CMV-seronegative. The CDR3 nucleotides read TGTGCCAGCAGGCCGGGACTAGTCGCCACCGGGGAGCTGTTTTTT. Protein: CASRPGLVATGELFF.